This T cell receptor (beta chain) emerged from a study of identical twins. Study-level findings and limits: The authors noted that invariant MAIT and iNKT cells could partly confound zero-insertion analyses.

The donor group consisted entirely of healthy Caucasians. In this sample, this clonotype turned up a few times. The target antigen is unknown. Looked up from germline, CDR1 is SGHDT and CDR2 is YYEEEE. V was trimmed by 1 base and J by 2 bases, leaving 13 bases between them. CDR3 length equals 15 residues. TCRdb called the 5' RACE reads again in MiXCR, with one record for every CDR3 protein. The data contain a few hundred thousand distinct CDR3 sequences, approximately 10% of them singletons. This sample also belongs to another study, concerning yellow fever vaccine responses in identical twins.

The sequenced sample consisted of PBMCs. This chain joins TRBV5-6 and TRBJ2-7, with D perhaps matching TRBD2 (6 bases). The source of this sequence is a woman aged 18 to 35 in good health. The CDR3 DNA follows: TGTGCCAGCAGCTTGCCGGGCGGGGTGACCTACGAGCAGTACTTC. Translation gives CASSLPGGVTYEQYF.